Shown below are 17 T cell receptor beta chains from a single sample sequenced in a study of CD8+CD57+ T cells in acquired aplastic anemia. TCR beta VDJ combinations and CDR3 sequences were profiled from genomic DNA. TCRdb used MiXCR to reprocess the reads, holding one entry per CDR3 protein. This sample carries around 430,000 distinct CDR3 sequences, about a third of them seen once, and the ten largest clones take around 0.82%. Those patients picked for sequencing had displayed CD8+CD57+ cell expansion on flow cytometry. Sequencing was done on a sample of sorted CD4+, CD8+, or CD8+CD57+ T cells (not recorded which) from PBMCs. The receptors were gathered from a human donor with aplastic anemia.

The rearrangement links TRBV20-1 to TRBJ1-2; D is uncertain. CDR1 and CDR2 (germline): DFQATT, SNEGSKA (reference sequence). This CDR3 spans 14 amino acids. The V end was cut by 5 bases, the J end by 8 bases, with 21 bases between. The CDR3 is CSASRRPAWEGYTF. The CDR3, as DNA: TGCAGTGCTTCTAGACGGCCCGCTTGGGAAGGCTACACCTTC.

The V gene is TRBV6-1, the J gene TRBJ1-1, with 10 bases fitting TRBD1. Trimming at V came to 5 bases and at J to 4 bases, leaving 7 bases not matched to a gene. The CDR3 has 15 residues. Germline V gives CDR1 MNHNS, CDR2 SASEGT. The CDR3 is CASSRPRQGATEAFF. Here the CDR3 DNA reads TGTGCCAGCAGTCGACCTCGACAGGGGGCCACTGAAGCTTTCTTT.

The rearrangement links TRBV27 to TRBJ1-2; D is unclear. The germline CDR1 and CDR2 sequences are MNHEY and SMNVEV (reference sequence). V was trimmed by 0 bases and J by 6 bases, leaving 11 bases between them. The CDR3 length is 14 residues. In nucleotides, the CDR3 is TGTGCCAGCAGTTTATCCGGACGCAGAAATGGCTACACCTTC. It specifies CASSLSGRRNGYTF.

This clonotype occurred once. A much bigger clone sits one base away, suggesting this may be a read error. The CDR3 region is CASCFRRGSYEQYF. The CDR3 DNA reads TGTGCCAGTTGTTTTCGGCGGGGCTCCTACGAGCAGTACTTC. The chain employs TRBV19 and TRBJ2-7; possibly TRBD2 for D (6 bases). The CDR3 extends over 14 amino acids. Germline CDR1 reads LNHDA; CDR2 reads SQIVND (reference sequence). Trimming shortened V by 8 bases and J by 0 bases, and 14 bases separated the two germline ends. The entire variable domain, with the rest obtained from reference TRBV19 and TRBJ2-7, is as follows: DGGITQSPKYLFRKEGQNVTLSCEQNLNHDAMYWYRQDPGQGLRLIYYSQIVNDFQKGDIAEGYSVSREKKESFPLTVTSAQKNPTAFYLCASCFRRGSYEQYFGPGTRLTVT.

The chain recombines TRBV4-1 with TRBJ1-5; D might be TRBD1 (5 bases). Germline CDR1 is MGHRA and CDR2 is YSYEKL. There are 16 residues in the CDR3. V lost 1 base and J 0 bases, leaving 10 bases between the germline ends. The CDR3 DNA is TGCGCCAGCAGCCAAGGGGGGGGGTATAGCAATCAGCCCCAGCATTTT. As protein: CASSQGGGYSNQPQHF.

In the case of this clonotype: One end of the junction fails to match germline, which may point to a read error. The CDR3 nucleotides are TGTGCCAGCGGCTTAATCCTAGCTATAACGGCTGAAGCTTTCTTT. Its translation: CASGLILAITAEAFF. This chain links TRBV7-8 with TRBJ1-1, with D uncertain. Germline loops: CDR1 SGHVS, CDR2 FQNEAQ. CDR3 length: 15 residues.

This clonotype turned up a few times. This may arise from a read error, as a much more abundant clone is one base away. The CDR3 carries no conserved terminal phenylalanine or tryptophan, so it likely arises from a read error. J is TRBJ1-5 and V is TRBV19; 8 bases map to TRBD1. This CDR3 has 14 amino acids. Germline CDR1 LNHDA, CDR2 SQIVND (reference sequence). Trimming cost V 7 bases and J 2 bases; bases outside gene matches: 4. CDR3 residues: CASTLDRGNQPQHL. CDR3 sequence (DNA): TGTGCCAGTACCCTGGACAGGGGCAATCAGCCCCAGCATCTT.

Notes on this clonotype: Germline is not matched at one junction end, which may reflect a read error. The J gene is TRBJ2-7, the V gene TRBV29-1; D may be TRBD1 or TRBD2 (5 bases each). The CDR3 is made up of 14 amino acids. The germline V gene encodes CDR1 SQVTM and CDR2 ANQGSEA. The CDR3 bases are TGCAGCGTTCTAGGCAGGGAGCCTTCCAACGAGCAGTACTTT. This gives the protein CSVLGREPSNEQYF.

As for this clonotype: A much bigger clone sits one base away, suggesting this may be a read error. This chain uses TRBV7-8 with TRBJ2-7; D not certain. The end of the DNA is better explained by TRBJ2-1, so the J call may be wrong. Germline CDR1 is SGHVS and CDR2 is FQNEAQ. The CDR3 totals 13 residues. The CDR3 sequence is CASSPDGSYEQFF. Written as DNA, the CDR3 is TGTGCCAGCAGCCCCGACGGCTCCTACGAGCAGTTCTTC.

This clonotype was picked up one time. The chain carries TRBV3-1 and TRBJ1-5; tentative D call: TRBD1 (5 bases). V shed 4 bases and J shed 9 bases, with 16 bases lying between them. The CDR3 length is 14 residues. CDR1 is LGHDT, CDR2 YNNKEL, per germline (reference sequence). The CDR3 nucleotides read TGTGCCAGCAGCCTCCGGGACGACCGTTGGCCCCAGCATTTT. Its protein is CASSLRDDRWPQHF.

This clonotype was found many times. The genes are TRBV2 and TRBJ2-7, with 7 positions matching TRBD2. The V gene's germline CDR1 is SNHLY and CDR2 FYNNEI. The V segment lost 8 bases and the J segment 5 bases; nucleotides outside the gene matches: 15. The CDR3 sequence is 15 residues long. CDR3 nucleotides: TGTGCCAGCGGTCCCCGCGGGGCGGGAGCCGACGAGCAGTACTTC. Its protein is CASGPRGAGADEQYF.

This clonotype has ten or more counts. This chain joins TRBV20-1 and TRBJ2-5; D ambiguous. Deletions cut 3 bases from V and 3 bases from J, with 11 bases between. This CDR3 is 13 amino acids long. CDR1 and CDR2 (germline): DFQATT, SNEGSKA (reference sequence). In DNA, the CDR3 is TGCAGTGCTAGTAATACTGTGGAAGAGACCCAGTACTTC. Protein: CSASNTVEETQYF.

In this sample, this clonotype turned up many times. This CDR3 is CSASPSAGKLFF. The CDR3 DNA follows: TGCAGTGCTAGTCCGTCCGCAGGGAAACTGTTTTTT. The V gene is TRBV20-1, the J gene TRBJ1-4; perhaps TRBD1 as D (5 bases). With 3 bases removed from V and 11 bases from J, the gap between germline ends came to 13 bases. Germline V lookup: CDR1 DFQATT, CDR2 SNEGSKA (reference sequence). The CDR3 spans 12 residues.

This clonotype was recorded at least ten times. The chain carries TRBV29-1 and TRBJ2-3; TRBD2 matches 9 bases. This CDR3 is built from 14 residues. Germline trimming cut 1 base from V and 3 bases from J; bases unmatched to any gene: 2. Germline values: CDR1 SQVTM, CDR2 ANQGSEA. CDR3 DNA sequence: TGCAGCGTTGAAGCGCGGGGGGGAACAGATACGCAGTATTTT. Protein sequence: CSVEARGGTDTQYF.

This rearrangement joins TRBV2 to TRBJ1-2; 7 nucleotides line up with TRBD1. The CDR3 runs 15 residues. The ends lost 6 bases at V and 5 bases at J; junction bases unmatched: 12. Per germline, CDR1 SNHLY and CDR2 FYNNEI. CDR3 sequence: CASRRPGQGDYGYTF. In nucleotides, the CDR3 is TGTGCCAGCAGACGACCGGGGCAGGGGGATTATGGCTACACCTTC.

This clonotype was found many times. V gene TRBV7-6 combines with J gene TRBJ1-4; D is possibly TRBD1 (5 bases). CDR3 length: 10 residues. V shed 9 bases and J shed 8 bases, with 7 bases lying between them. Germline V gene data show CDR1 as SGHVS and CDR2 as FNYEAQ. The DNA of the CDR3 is TGTGCCAGTGGGGGGGAAAAACTGTTTTTT. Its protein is CASGGEKLFF.

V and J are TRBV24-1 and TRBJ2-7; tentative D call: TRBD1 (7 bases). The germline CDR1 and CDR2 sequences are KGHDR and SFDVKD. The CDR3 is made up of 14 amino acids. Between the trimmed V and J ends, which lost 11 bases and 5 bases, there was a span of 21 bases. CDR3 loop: CAIRGASDFDEQYF. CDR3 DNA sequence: TGTGCCATCAGGGGGGCCTCAGACTTCGACGAGCAGTACTTC.